This T cell receptor (beta chain) emerged from a study of blood T cell repertoires in COVID-19. The CDR3 has 13 amino acids. V was pared by 3 bases and J by 0 bases, with 6 bases between. Data came from immunoSEQ multiplex PCR; TCRdb stores just in-frame clones and leaves some out. The table shows a few hundred thousand clones, with 80% to 90% occurring only once. This chain uses TRBV12-3 or TRBV12-4 with TRBJ2-7, with a possible D match to TRBD2 (5 bases). The sample consisted of peripheral blood. This TCR derives from a woman between 50 and 59 years old with acute or convalescent COVID-19. The DNA for the CDR3 is TGTGCCAGCAGTTTTGGGAGCTCCTACGAGCAGTACTTC. It specifies CASSFGSSYEQYF.